This T cell receptor (beta chain) emerged from a study of yellow fever vaccine responses in identical twins. Study-level points and caveats: As reported, the vaccine T cell response of twins seemed partly convergent and partly personalized.

TCRdb passed the RT-PCR reads through MiXCR, listing each CDR3 protein once. In the table there are 3,000 to 4,500 distinct CDR3 sequences, roughly 89% of which are singletons. Germline V gene lookup returns CDR1 MDHEN and CDR2 SYDVKM. CDR3 length: 13 amino acids. The V end was cut by 5 bases, the J end by 8 bases, with 15 bases between. As regards this clonotype: As yet, its antigen is unknown.

The TCR originated in a woman in her late teens or twenties who received the yellow fever vaccine. The chain combines TRBV28 with TRBJ1-2, with a weak D call TRBD1 (6 bases). This specimen was T cells from blood (PBMCs), unsorted or a sorted subset (not recorded which), taken before or after yellow fever vaccination (not recorded which). This chain's CDR3 is CASSPPGGLGYTF. CDR3 in DNA: TGTGCCAGCAGTCCCCCGGGGGGGCTCGGCTACACCTTC.